Given below is one T cell receptor beta chain in context. Its antigen is unknown. Trimming shortened V by 6 bases and J by 8 bases, and 19 bases separated the two germline ends. The V gene's germline CDR1 is MDHEN and CDR2 SYDVKM. The CDR3 is 14 amino acids. The libraries were made with immunoSEQ v3.0 at survey level. Sequencing efforts were directed toward roughly 40,000-55,000 T-cell genomes per sample. Only in-frame clones appear in the TCRdb table, and some are missing; sequencing was by immunoSEQ multiplex PCR. This sample yields over 30,000 clones, of which 79% are seen a single time; approximately 3.4% belongs to the top ten. This sample is drawn from a study of long-term antiretroviral therapy in people with HIV. Study results and caveats: Diversity measured after ART increased yet remained under transplant donor controls. Possibly under older ART regimens, blood was drawn between the mid-2000s and the late 2010s.

The source of this sequence is a man between 18 and 29 years old with HIV. The specimen comprised unsorted PBMCs, sampled 1.9 years after starting antiretroviral therapy. This sequence joins TRBV28 and TRBJ1-1; D uncertain. CDR3 nucleotide sequence: TGTGCCAGCAGAAACTCACCCCTGGCGGACGAAGCTTTCTTT. It specifies CASRNSPLADEAFF.